The 20 T cell receptor beta chains below were found in one sample sequenced in a study of blood T cells in healthy people across ages. Primers used in a second PCR of roughly 7 to 12 cycles were a sample-barcoded 5' primer and a J-beta primer mix. TCRdb re-called the 5' RACE reads through MiXCR, storing one row per CDR3 protein. The sample has about 1.6 million distinct CDR3 sequences; about 35% are singletons. Sample: blood. All receptors come from a woman aged 25 to 39 in good health.

This clonotype occurred many times. This rearrangement joins TRBV27 to TRBJ2-7, with TRBD2 matching over 7 bases. Germline values: CDR1 MNHEY, CDR2 SMNVEV (reference sequence). The trim removed 3 bases at V and 1 base at J, leaving 6 bases unmatched. The CDR3 extends over 15 amino acids. The CDR3 here is CASSLLAGFSYEQYF. CDR3 sequence (DNA): TGTGCCAGCAGTTTGTTAGCGGGTTTTTCCTACGAGCAGTACTTC.

This chain uses TRBV6-6 with TRBJ2-7, with a weak D call TRBD2 (6 bases). The length of the CDR3 is 16 residues. Germline CDR1 is MNHNY and CDR2 is SVGAGI (reference sequence). V shed 5 bases and J shed 2 bases, with 19 bases lying between them. This chain's CDR3 is CASSNPRDGSTYEQYF. In nucleotides, the CDR3 is TGTGCCAGCAGTAACCCCCGGGACGGGAGTACCTACGAGCAGTACTTC.

J is TRBJ2-5 and V is TRBV5-1; perhaps TRBD2 as D (6 bases). This CDR3 has 13 amino acids. V was clipped by 4 bases and J by 5 bases, with 12 bases between them. The germline V gene has CDR1 SGHRS and CDR2 YFSETQ. CDR3 sequence: CASSEGRGETQYF. The CDR3 DNA reads as TGCGCCAGCAGCGAGGGTCGGGGGGAGACCCAGTACTTC.

Turning to this clonotype: One end of the junction does not line up with germline, which may come from a read error. The chain joins TRBV27 to TRBJ2-3; D remains unclear. The V gene's germline CDR1 is MNHEY and CDR2 SMNVEV (reference sequence). The CDR3 extends over 13 amino acids. For the CDR3, the DNA is TGCCACCAAGTAGGAGTGAGGACAGATACGCAGTATTTT. This translates into CHQVGVRTDTQYF.

In its sample, this clonotype was seen many times. V gene TRBV29-1 combines with J gene TRBJ2-5, with D perhaps being TRBD1 or TRBD2 (5 bases each). Germline CDR1 SQVTM, CDR2 ANQGSEA. V was trimmed by 7 bases and J by 2 bases, leaving 11 bases between them. The CDR3 is 12 amino acids. CDR3 in amino acids: CSATEGQETQYF. CDR3 nucleotide sequence: TGCAGCGCAACAGAGGGGCAAGAGACCCAGTACTTC. The full variable domain, its missing parts supplied by reference TRBV29-1 and TRBJ2-5, is SAVISQKPSRDICQRGTSLTIQCQVDSQVTMMFWYRQQPGQSLTLIATANQGSEATYESGFVIDKFPISRPNLTFSTLTVSNMSPEDSSIYLCSATEGQETQYFGPGTRLLVL.

A note on this clonotype: Germline is not matched at one junction end, which may reflect a read error. The chain recombines TRBV7-4 with TRBJ1-4; D might be TRBD1 (6 bases). The CDR3 consists of 16 residues. The V gene's germline CDR1 is SGHVT and CDR2 SQSDAQ. Here the CDR3 reads CASKQGGTHYNEKRFF. CDR3 coding DNA: TGTGCCAGTAAGCAAGGGGGGACCCACTATAACGAAAAACGGTTTTTT.

CDR3 protein: CASSSGLAGLQEQYF. CDR3 nucleotide sequence: TGTGCCAGCAGTTCCGGACTAGCGGGATTGCAGGAGCAGTACTTC. The rearrangement links TRBV27 to TRBJ2-7, with 12 bases fitting TRBD2. Trimming took 4 bases from V and 7 from J; bases not matched to a gene: 8. This CDR3 has 15 amino acids. Germline CDR1 and CDR2: MNHEY and SMNVEV (reference sequence).

This clonotype was picked up one time. J is TRBJ2-1 and V is TRBV20-1; D ambiguous. V lost 5 bases and J lost 6, with 11 bases in between. The CDR3 covers 12 residues. Germline CDR1 and CDR2: DFQATT and SNEGSKA (reference sequence). For the CDR3, the DNA is TGCAGTGCTCCCGAAGATCGCAATGAGCAGTTCTTC. As protein: CSAPEDRNEQFF.

This sequence joins TRBV5-5 and TRBJ2-1, with D possibly matching TRBD2 (6 bases). V dropped 9 bases and J dropped 6 bases, with 13 bases sitting between them. CDR3 length: 12 amino acids. Germline V CDR1 and CDR2: SGHKS, YYEKEE (reference sequence). The CDR3 loop reads CATSWGVNEQFF. In DNA, the CDR3 is TGTGCCACTTCTTGGGGGGTCAATGAGCAGTTCTTC.

The genes are TRBV4-2 and TRBJ1-2; D is unresolved. The CDR3 length is 14 residues. Trimming pared 1 base from V and 4 bases from J, leaving 10 bases between. Germline V gene data show CDR1 as LGHNA and CDR2 as YNFKEQ. The CDR3 DNA is TGTGCCAGCAGCCAAGTGCCAGGATCCTATGGCTACACCTTC. It is translated as CASSQVPGSYGYTF.

This clonotype was detected a few times. This chain uses TRBV7-3 with TRBJ2-1; maybe TRBD2 (6 bases). The CDR3 extends over 13 amino acids. V was pared by 5 bases and J by 8 bases, with 13 bases between. Germline lookup yields CDR1 SGHTA and CDR2 FQGTGA. The CDR3: CASSARLGHEQFF. In DNA, the CDR3 is TGTGCCAGCAGCGCGCGACTAGGCCATGAGCAGTTCTTC.

The rearrangement uses TRBV25-1 and TRBJ2-1, with 14 bases lining up with TRBD2. This CDR3 has 16 residues. Germline CDR1 and CDR2: MGHDK and SYGVNS. Losses at the gene ends were 4 bases for V and 7 bases for J; bases not matched to a gene: 6. The CDR3 sequence is CASSVGTSGSLNEQFF. CDR3 in DNA: TGTGCCAGCAGTGTTGGGACTAGCGGGAGTTTAAATGAGCAGTTCTTC.

A remark on this clonotype: One junction end disagrees with the germline gene, perhaps due to a read error. The V call is TRBV20-1, the J call TRBJ2-3; weak D call: TRBD2 (6 bases). The CDR3 loop spans 15 amino acids. Germline V gene data show CDR1 as DFQATT and CDR2 as SNEGSKA (reference sequence). The CDR3 DNA follows: TGCAATGCTAGAGATCTCACGCGGAGGGCAGATACGCAGTATTTT. Protein: CNARDLTRRADTQYF.

The J gene is TRBJ2-4, the V gene TRBV11-2, with D unresolved. The J call may be in error: the DNA end matches TRBJ2-7 better. Per the germline V gene, CDR1 is SGHAT and CDR2 is FQNNGV. The CDR3 totals 13 residues. The CDR3 region is CASSPRMYSEQYF. CDR3 DNA sequence: TGTGCCAGCAGCCCAAGGATGTACTCCGAGCAGTACTTC.

This clonotype was seen at least ten times. One end of the junction is discordant with germline, which a read error may explain. The V and J genes are TRBV5-1 and TRBJ1-2, with D perhaps matching TRBD1 (5 bases). Germline CDR1 SGHRS, CDR2 YFSETQ. The CDR3 sequence is 13 residues long. This chain's CDR3 is CASSFDRNYGYTF. The CDR3 bases are TGTGCCAGCAGTTTTGACAGAAACTATGGCTACACCTTC.

V and J are TRBV7-9 and TRBJ2-2; D possibly corresponds to TRBD1 (5 bases). Trimming removed 3 bases at V and 4 bases at J, with 12 bases between. The CDR3 is made up of 15 amino acids. CDR1 and CDR2 (germline): SEHNR, FQNEAQ (reference sequence). The CDR3 sequence: CASSLPGFGTGELFF. The DNA for the CDR3 is TGTGCCAGCAGCTTGCCAGGGTTCGGCACCGGGGAGCTGTTTTTT.

CDR3 protein: CASSPWPLGDTQYF. CDR3 DNA: TGTGCCAGCAGCCCTTGGCCTCTAGGAGATACGCAGTATTTT. V usage is TRBV9 and J usage is TRBJ2-3; D remains ambiguous. This CDR3 contains 14 residues. Trimming left V 4 bases short and J 5 bases short, with 14 bases between. Germline V gene data show CDR1 as SGDLS and CDR2 as YYNGEE.

This clonotype appeared a single time. This chain links TRBV20-1 with TRBJ2-6; the D gene is possibly TRBD2 (6 bases). Germline V gene lookup returns CDR1 DFQATT and CDR2 SNEGSKA (reference sequence). The ends were cut back, 0 bases at V and 0 bases at J, with 12 bases in the middle. The CDR3 runs to 17 residues. CDR3 DNA: TGCAGTGCTAGAGATCGCCGGGGGATCTCTGGGGCCAACGTCCTGACTTTC. Translation: CSARDRRGISGANVLTF.

Ten or more counts support this clonotype. The chain uses TRBV20-1 and TRBJ2-7; no clear D gene. The V end lost 6 bases, the J end lost 4 bases, and 10 bases lay between the germline ends. CDR3 length equals 11 residues. Per germline, CDR1 DFQATT and CDR2 SNEGSKA (reference sequence). CDR3 sequence: CSAPVEYEQYF. CDR3 sequence (DNA): TGCAGTGCCCCCGTCGAGTACGAGCAGTACTTC.

V is TRBV7-9 and J is TRBJ2-4, with unresolved D. Germline V gene sequence: CDR1 SEHNR, CDR2 FQNEAQ (reference sequence). The CDR3 is made up of 13 amino acids. The ends were cut back, 5 bases at V and 9 bases at J, with 14 bases in the middle. CDR3 in DNA: TGTGCCAGCAGCATGTCCGACAACGGCATTCAGTACTTC. The encoded protein is CASSMSDNGIQYF.